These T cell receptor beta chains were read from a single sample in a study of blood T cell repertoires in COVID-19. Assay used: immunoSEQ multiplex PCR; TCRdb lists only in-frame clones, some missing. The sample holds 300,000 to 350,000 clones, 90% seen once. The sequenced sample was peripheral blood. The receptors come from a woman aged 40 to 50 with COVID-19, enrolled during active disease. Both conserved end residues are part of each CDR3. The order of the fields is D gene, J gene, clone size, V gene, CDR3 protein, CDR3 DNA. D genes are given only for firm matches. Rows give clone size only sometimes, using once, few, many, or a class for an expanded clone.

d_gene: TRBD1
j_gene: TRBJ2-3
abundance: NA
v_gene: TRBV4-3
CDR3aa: CASSPRGRRDTQYF
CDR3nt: TGCGCCAGCAGCCCCAGGGGGCGCCGAGATACGCAGTATTTT

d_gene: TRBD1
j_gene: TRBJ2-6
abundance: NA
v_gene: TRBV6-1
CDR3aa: CASSETGTTSGANVLTF
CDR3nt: TGTGCCAGCAGTGAGACAGGGACCACCTCTGGGGCCAACGTCCTGACTTTC

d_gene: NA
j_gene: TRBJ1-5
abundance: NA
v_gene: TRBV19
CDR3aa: CASTIGTIKPQHF
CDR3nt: TGTGCCAGTACTATCGGGACAATTAAGCCCCAGCATTTT

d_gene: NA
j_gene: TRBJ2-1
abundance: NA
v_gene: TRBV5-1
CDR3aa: CASSLTSTTYNEQFF
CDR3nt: TGCGCCAGCAGCTTGACTAGCACCACCTACAATGAGCAGTTCTTC

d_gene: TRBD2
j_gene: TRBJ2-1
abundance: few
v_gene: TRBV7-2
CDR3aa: CASSYAASGRSASQFF
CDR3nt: TGTGCCAGCAGCTACGCCGCTAGCGGGAGGTCGGCCAGTCAGTTCTTC

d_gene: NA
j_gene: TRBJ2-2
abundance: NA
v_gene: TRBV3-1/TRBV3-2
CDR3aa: CASTLSRFSGELFF
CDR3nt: TGTGCCAGCACCCTGTCCCGGTTTAGCGGGGAGCTGTTTTTT

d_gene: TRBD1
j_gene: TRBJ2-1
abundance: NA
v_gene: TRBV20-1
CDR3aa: CSASSWDRGYNEQFF
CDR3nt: TGCAGTGCTAGTTCTTGGGACAGGGGCTACAATGAGCAGTTCTTC

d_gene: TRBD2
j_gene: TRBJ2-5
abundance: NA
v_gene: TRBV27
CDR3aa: CASSLRPSGGRQETQYF
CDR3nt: TGTGCCAGCAGTTTAAGGCCTAGCGGGGGGCGCCAAGAGACCCAGTACTTC

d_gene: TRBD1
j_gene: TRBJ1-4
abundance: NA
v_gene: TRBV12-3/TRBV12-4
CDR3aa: CASRRTGDEKLFF
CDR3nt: TGTGCCAGCAGAAGGACAGGGGATGAAAAACTGTTTTTT

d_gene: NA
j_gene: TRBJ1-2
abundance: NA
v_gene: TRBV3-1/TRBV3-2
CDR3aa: CASGGPYGYTF
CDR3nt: TGTGCCAGCGGCGGGCCCTATGGCTACACCTTC

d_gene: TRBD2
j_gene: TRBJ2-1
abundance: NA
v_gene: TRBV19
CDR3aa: CASSVLAGGLNNEQFF
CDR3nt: TGTGCCAGTAGTGTACTAGCGGGAGGGCTAAACAATGAGCAGTTCTTC

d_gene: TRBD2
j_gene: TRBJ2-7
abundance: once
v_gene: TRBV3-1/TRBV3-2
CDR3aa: CASSPTPPGGGYEQYF
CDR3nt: TGTGCCAGCAGCCCAACTCCACCGGGCGGGGGGTACGAGCAGTACTTC

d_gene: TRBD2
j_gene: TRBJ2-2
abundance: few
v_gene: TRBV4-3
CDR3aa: CASSQGGTHTGELFF
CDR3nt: TGCGCCAGCAGCCAGGGGGGGACTCACACCGGGGAGCTGTTTTTT

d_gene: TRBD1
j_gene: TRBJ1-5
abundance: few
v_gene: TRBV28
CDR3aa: CASSGQGGYNQPQHF
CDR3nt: TGTGCCAGCAGCGGACAGGGGGGCTATAATCAGCCCCAGCATTTT

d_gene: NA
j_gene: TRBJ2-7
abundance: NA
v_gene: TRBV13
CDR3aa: CASSRTRSEQYF
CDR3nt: TGTGCCAGCAGCCGGACAAGGTCCGAGCAGTACTTC

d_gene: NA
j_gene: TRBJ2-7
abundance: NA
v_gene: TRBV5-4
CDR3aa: CASSLSSGESYEQYF
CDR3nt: TGTGCCAGCAGCTTGAGCAGCGGCGAGTCCTACGAGCAGTACTTC

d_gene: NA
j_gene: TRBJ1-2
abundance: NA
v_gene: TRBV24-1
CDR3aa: CATSDSRLTGGYTF
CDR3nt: TGTGCCACCAGTGATTCCCGGCTAACGGGAGGCTACACCTTC

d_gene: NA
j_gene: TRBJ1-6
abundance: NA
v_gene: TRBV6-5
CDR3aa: CASRLPAGGNSPLHF
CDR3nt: TGTGCCAGCAGGCTCCCGGCGGGGGGAAATTCACCCCTCCACTTT

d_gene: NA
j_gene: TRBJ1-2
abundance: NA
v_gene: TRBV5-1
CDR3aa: CASSLGTVNYGYTF
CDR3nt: TGCGCCAGCAGCTTGGGCACAGTTAACTATGGCTACACCTTC

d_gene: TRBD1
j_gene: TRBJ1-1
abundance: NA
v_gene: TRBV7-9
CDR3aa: CASSSGQGWTEAFF
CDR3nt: TGTGCCAGCAGCTCCGGACAGGGTTGGACTGAAGCTTTCTTT

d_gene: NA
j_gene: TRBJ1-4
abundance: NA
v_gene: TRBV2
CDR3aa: CASSELRSTNEKLFF
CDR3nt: TGTGCCAGCAGTGAATTACGGTCAACTAATGAAAAACTGTTTTTT

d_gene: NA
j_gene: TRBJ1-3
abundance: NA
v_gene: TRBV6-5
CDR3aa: CASSPIPGENTIYF
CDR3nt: TGTGCCAGCAGCCCAATCCCGGGTGAAAACACCATATATTTT

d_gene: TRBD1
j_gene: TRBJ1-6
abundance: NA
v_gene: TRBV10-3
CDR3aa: CAISETDRSNSPLHF
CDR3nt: TGTGCCATCAGCGAGACGGACAGGTCTAATTCACCCCTCCACTTT

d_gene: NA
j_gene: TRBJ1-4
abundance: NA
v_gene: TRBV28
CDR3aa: CASSLWAGDREKLFF
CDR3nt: TGTGCCAGCAGTTTATGGGCAGGGGATAGAGAAAAACTGTTTTTT

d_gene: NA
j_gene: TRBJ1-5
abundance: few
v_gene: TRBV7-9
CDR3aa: CASSSTGSNQPQHF
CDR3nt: TGTGCCAGCAGCTCCACAGGCAGCAATCAGCCCCAGCATTTT

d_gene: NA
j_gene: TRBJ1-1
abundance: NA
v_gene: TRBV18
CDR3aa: CASSPELNTEAFF
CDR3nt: TGTGCCAGCTCTCCGGAGCTTAACACTGAAGCTTTCTTT

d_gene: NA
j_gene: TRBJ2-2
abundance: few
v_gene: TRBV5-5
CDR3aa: CASSFTKGTGELFF
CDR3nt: TGTGCCAGCAGCTTCACCAAGGGGACCGGGGAGCTGTTTTTT

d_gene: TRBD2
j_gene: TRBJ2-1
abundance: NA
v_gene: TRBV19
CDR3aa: CASSAGLAGNEQFF
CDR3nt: TGTGCCAGTAGTGCGGGACTAGCGGGGAATGAGCAGTTCTTC

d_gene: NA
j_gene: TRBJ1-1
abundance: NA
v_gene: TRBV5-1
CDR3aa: CASSSLTENTEAFF
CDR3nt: TGCGCCAGCAGCTCACTTACAGAGAACACTGAAGCTTTCTTT

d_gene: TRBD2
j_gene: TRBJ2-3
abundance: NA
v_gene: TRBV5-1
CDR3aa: CASSPRWAGGGADTQYF
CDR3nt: TGCGCCAGCAGCCCCCGATGGGCGGGAGGGGGGGCAGATACGCAGTATTTT

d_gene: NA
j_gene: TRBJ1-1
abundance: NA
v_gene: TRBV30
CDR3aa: CAWASTGKGTEAFF
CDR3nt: TGTGCCTGGGCGTCAACAGGGAAGGGAACTGAAGCTTTCTTT

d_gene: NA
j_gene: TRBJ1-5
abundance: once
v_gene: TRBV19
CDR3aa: CASSTRLNAGNQPQHF
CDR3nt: TGTGCCAGTAGTACTCGACTGAATGCCGGCAATCAGCCCCAGCATTTT

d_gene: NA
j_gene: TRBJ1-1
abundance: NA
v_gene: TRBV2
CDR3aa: CASSVMNTEAFF
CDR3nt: TGTGCCAGCAGTGTTATGAACACTGAAGCTTTCTTT